Each of the 19 T cell receptor beta chains below was sequenced from the same sample in a study of CD8 T cells in ankylosing spondylitis. TCRdb re-called the 5' RACE reads with MiXCR, one entry per CDR3 protein. The sample comprises 300,000 to 400,000 distinct CDR3 sequences, roughly 10% of which are singletons, and around 8.4% rests with the top ten. Sequencing was performed on blood, either unsorted or a sorted T cell fraction (not recorded which). These receptors were obtained from a female donor with ankylosing spondylitis or in good health (not recorded which).

The chain uses TRBV3-1 and TRBJ2-2; D is ambiguous. CDR1 and CDR2 (germline): LGHDT, YNNKEL (reference sequence). This CDR3 comprises 13 residues. Trimming removed 5 bases from V and 8 bases from J, with 12 bases in between. The CDR3 DNA is TGTGCCAGCAGCAAGGGCAGGTTAGGGGAGCTGTTTTTT. This encodes CASSKGRLGELFF. The whole variable domain, filled in from reference TRBV3-1 and TRBJ2-2, reads DTAVSQTPKYLVTQMGNDKSIKCEQNLGHDTMYWYKQDSKKFLKIMFSYNNKELIINETVPNRFSPKSPDKAHLNLHINSLELGDSAVYFCASSKGRLGELFFGEGSRLTVL.

Many counts were recorded for this clonotype. This rearrangement joins TRBV20-1 to TRBJ2-3; 8 bases fit TRBD2. This CDR3 is built from 14 residues. Trimming removed 5 bases from V and 6 bases from J; junction bases left unmatched: 10. Germline V gene sequence: CDR1 DFQATT, CDR2 SNEGSKA (reference sequence). CDR3 region: CSAPPSAGGDTQYF. CDR3 coding DNA: TGCAGTGCTCCCCCGTCGGCGGGAGGTGATACGCAGTATTTT.

This clonotype has more than one count but fewer than ten. The chain recombines TRBV28 with TRBJ1-5; tentative D call: TRBD1 (5 bases). This CDR3 region has 15 residues. The germline V and J ends were trimmed by 2 bases and 5 bases, with 13 bases remaining between them. Looked up from germline, CDR1 is MDHEN and CDR2 is SYDVKM. The CDR3 here is CASSLDSRGDQPQHF. In DNA form, the CDR3 reads TGTGCCAGCAGTTTAGACAGTAGGGGAGATCAGCCCCAGCATTTT.

This clonotype was observed at least ten times. The chain recombines TRBV6-2 or TRBV6-3 with TRBJ1-1; unclear D gene. The CDR3 length is 14 residues. V was pared by 0 bases and J by 0 bases, with 5 bases between. The germline gives CDR1 MNHEY, CDR2 SVGEGT. CDR3 loop: CASSYSGVNTEAFF. The CDR3 DNA reads TGTGCCAGCAGTTACTCAGGAGTGAACACTGAAGCTTTCTTT.

The chain is built from TRBV28 and TRBJ1-4; TRBD1 might be the D (6 bases). CDR3 length: 13 amino acids. Germline V gene sequence: CDR1 MDHEN, CDR2 SYDVKM. V gave up 7 bases and J gave up 4 bases, with 10 bases separating them. As DNA, the CDR3 is TGTGCCAGCATAGGACAGCTTAATGAAAAACTGTTTTTT. It codes for CASIGQLNEKLFF.

V gene TRBV18 combines with J gene TRBJ1-3; TRBD1 is a possible D gene (5 bases). V was pared by 3 bases and J by 0 bases, with 12 bases between. Germline CDR1 is KGHSH and CDR2 is LQKENI. The CDR3 loop spans 16 amino acids. The CDR3: CASSPGRVNSGNTIYF. The CDR3 DNA follows: TGTGCCAGCTCACCGGGGCGGGTCAACTCTGGAAACACCATATATTTT.

This sequence joins TRBV2 and TRBJ2-2, with 7 bases lining up with TRBD2. Germline V gene lookup returns CDR1 SNHLY and CDR2 FYNNEI. Trimming removed 6 bases from V and 1 base from J; junction bases left unmatched: 5. CDR3 length: 15 residues. CDR3 nucleotides: TGTGCCAGCAGCCCCATAGCGGGGAACACCGGGGAGCTGTTTTTT. Encoded protein: CASSPIAGNTGELFF. Based on the CDR3 plus reference TRBV2 and TRBJ2-2, the full variable domain is EPEVTQTPSHQVTQMGQEVILRCVPISNHLYFYWYRQILGQKVEFLVSFYNNEISEKSEIFDDQFSVERPDGSNFTLKIRSTKLEDSAMYFCASSPIAGNTGELFFGEGSRLTVL.

This clonotype was seen many times. As DNA, the CDR3 is TGTGCCAGCAGCTTGGTTCACGGGAGGGACTCCTACGAGCAGTACTTC. Translated: CASSLVHGRDSYEQYF. V and J are TRBV5-5 and TRBJ2-7, with TRBD2 matching 8 bases. The CDR3 is made up of 16 amino acids. CDR1 and CDR2 (germline): SGHKS, YYEKEE (reference sequence). The ends lost 0 bases at V and 0 bases at J; junction bases unmatched: 5.

This clonotype was recorded many times. This chain connects TRBV18 to TRBJ2-3; 16 bases fit TRBD2. CDR1 is KGHSH, CDR2 LQKENI, per germline. Trimming took 3 bases from V and 4 from J; bases not matched to a gene: 1. The CDR3 totals 16 residues. CDR3 sequence: CASSPGLAGGPDTQYF. CDR3 bases: TGTGCCAGCTCACCGGGACTAGCGGGAGGGCCAGATACGCAGTATTTT.

This clonotype was found many times. The V gene is TRBV24-1, the J gene TRBJ2-7, with TRBD2 identical over 9 bases. CDR1 and CDR2 from the germline V gene are KGHDR and SFDVKD. With 5 bases clipped from V and 2 bases from J, the junction kept 12 bases outside the gene matches. The CDR3 runs to 17 residues. Here the CDR3 reads CATSVILAGLSTYEQYF. The CDR3 DNA sequence: TGTGCCACCAGTGTTATCCTAGCGGGATTGTCAACCTACGAGCAGTACTTC.

This clonotype has just a few counts. The V and J genes are TRBV5-1 and TRBJ2-3, with 9 bases matching TRBD2. Per the germline V gene, CDR1 is SGHRS and CDR2 is YFSETQ. This CDR3 contains 13 residues. V lost 6 bases and J lost 6; bases outside the gene matches: 5. The CDR3 is CASTLAGTDTQYF. In DNA form, the CDR3 reads TGCGCCAGCACCCTAGCGGGGACCGATACGCAGTATTTT.

This clonotype was picked up many times. V and J are TRBV10-3 and TRBJ2-7, with D uncertain. Trimming shortened V by 6 bases and J by 0 bases, and 15 bases separated the two germline ends. Germline CDR1 ENHRY, CDR2 SYGVKD. This CDR3 is built from 15 residues. DNA for the CDR3: TGTGCCATCAGCACCACCGCGGCAGACTCCTACGAGCAGTACTTC. Translated, it gives CAISTTAADSYEQYF.

This clonotype was picked up many times. The rearrangement uses TRBV20-1 and TRBJ2-1; 13 nucleotides agree with TRBD2. J gave up 7 bases and V 5 bases, and 11 bases lay outside the gene matches. The V gene's germline CDR1 is DFQATT and CDR2 SNEGSKA (reference sequence). The CDR3 runs to 16 residues. The CDR3 protein is CSAGAWTSGSANEQFF. The CDR3 nucleotides are TGCAGTGCTGGGGCGTGGACTAGCGGGAGTGCGAATGAGCAGTTCTTC.

This clonotype was seen a few times. The chain couples TRBV28 to TRBJ2-7, with 8 nucleotides matching TRBD1. The CDR3 totals 14 residues. V dropped 2 bases and J dropped 6; count of bases not matched to a gene: 6. CDR1 is MDHEN, CDR2 SYDVKM, per germline. CDR3 sequence: CASSLGRTGIEQYF. The CDR3, as DNA: TGTGCCAGCAGTTTAGGCCGGACAGGGATCGAGCAGTACTTC.

This clonotype appeared many times. The V call is TRBV5-1, the J call TRBJ2-5; TRBD2 might be the D (6 bases). The CDR3 is 16 amino acids. Germline lookup yields CDR1 SGHRS and CDR2 YFSETQ. Trimming removed 6 bases from V and 2 bases from J, with 20 bases in between. The CDR3 loop is CASNRARMAGQETQYF. CDR3 sequence (DNA): TGCGCCAGCAACCGTGCCAGGATGGCGGGGCAAGAGACCCAGTACTTC.

Many counts were recorded for this clonotype. The gene calls are TRBV6-2 or TRBV6-3 and TRBJ2-7; D is ambiguous. This CDR3 has 13 amino acids. The germline CDR1 and CDR2 sequences are MNHEY and SVGEGT. V was trimmed by 6 bases and J by 3 bases, leaving 12 bases between them. The CDR3 nucleotides are TGTGCCAGCAGCTTGACTGAGAACTACGAGCAGTACTTC. Protein product: CASSLTENYEQYF.

The chain is built from TRBV6-2 or TRBV6-3 and TRBJ2-5; D might be TRBD2 (5 bases). The V and J ends lost 2 bases and 4 bases respectively, with 17 bases between them. Germline V gene lookup returns CDR1 MNHEY and CDR2 SVGEGT. This CDR3 is 16 amino acids long. CDR3 sequence: CASSYPRAGLAETQYF. The CDR3 DNA sequence: TGTGCCAGCAGTTACCCTCGGGCGGGCCTAGCAGAGACCCAGTACTTC.

There are many counts of this clonotype. The V gene is TRBV6-2 or TRBV6-3, the J gene TRBJ1-2; D is unclear. This CDR3 has 12 residues. Germline V gene data show CDR1 as MNHEY and CDR2 as SVGEGT. Between the trimmed V and J ends, which lost 6 bases and 4 bases, there was a span of 9 bases. CDR3 protein: CASREWTYGYTF. The CDR3 bases are TGTGCCAGCAGAGAGTGGACCTATGGCTACACCTTC.

The chain employs TRBV15 and TRBJ2-3, with 14 bases aligning to TRBD2. This CDR3 contains 16 residues. Germline-derived CDR1 and CDR2 are LNHNV and YYDKDF (reference sequence). V dropped 5 bases and J dropped 3; count of bases not matched to a gene: 4. The CDR3 spells CATSPGTSGSTDTQYF. The CDR3 DNA reads as TGTGCCACCAGCCCCGGGACTAGCGGGAGTACAGATACGCAGTATTTT.